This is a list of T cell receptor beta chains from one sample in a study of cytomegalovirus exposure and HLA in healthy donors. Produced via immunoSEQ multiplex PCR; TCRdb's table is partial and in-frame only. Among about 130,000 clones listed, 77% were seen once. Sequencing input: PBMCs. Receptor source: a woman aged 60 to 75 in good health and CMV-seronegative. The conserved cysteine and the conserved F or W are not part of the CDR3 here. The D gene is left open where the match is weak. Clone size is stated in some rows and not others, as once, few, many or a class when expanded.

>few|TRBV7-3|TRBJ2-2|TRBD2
ASSLKGLARTNTGELF
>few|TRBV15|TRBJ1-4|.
ATSRERGFEKLF
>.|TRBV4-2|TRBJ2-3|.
ASSQGLQGDTQY
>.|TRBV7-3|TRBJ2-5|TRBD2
ASSLNAGGVETQY
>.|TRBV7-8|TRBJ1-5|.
ASSLGRDIGYQPQH
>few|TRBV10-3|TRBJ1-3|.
AISEGKGESGNTIY
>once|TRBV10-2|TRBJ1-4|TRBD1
ASSDRGRSANEKLF
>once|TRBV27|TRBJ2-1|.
ASSYAGSSYNEQF
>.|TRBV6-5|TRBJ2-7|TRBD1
ASSQTGYEQY
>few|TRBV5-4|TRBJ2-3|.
ASSQARRTVDTQY
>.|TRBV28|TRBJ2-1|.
ASTGYNEQF
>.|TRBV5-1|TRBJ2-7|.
ASSHGRGFSYEQY
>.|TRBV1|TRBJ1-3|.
TSRRAGLSGNTIY
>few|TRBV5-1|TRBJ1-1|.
ASSPGLMNTEAF
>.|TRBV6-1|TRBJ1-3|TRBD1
ASSERGTAGNTIY
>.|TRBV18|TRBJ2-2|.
ASSLLDTGELF
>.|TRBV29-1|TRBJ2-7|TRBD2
SVGTSGREQY
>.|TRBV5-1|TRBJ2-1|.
ASSLVPGSKNEQF
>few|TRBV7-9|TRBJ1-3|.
ASSLGAGSGNTIY
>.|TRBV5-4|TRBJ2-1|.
ASSPGGSKSSYNEQF
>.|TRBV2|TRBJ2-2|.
ASSEWADPNTGELF
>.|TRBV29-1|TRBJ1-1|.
SVGVSGNTEAF
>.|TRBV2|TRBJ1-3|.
ASSEVTGTPSGNTIY
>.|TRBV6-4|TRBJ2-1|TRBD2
ASSEFASGVYNEQF
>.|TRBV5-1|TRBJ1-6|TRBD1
ASTWTRGTYNSPLH
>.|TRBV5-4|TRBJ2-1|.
ASSSLALWGNEQF
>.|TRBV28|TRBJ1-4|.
ASSFRGSTNEKLF
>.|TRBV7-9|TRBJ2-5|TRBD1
ASSLSGTGVRETQY
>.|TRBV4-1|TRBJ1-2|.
ASSPRGGRGYGYT
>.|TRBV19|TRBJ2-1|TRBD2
ASSIVGLAVGGYEQF
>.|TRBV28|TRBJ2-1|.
ASSPTWTGLQCEQF
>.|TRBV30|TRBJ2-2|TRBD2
AGFRLAGAGELF
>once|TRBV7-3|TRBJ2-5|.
ASSRDGGAQY
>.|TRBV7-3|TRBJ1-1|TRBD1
ASSLGQGLVRSTEAF
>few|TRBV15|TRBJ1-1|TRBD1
ATSGRTGRATEAF
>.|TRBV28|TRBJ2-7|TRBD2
ASSNSGFSSYEQY
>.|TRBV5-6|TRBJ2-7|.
ASSPTYEQY
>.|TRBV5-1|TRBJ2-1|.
ASNLEGPSNYNEQF
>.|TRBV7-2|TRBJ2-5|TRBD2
ASSFSRRGGAQTQY
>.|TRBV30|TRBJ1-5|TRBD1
AWKTGQSNQPQH
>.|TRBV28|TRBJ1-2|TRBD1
ASSTPGQGVTGYT
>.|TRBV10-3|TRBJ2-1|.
AIRLEQTSNEQF
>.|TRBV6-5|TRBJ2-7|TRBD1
ASSVGQVLGEQY
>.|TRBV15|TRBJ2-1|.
ATSSIQSSYNEQF
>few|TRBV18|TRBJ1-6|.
ASSPEGDSPLH